A single sample gave rise to the 18 T cell receptor beta chains below, sequenced in a study of T-cell reconstitution after alpha-beta-depleted transplantation in children. It was with unique molecular identifiers that the TCRbeta library was prepared. Each CDR3 protein gets one entry after TCRdb re-called the PCR reads with MiXCR. The sample includes hundreds of thousands of distinct CDR3 sequences, 32% seen only once; the top ten take 2% to 2.5%. Specimen: PBMCs from the stem cell graft donor, collected from the stem cell graft. The receptors here all came from a human donor who donated a stem cell graft to a child with aplastic anemia.

This clonotype was found a few times. CDR3 in DNA: TGTGCCACCAGACCTAGAAGCGGGAGGTGGGATGAGCAGTTCTTC. Translated: CATRPRSGRWDEQFF. The rearrangement links TRBV24-1 to TRBJ2-1, with 9 bases aligning to TRBD2. Per germline, CDR1 KGHDR and CDR2 SFDVKD. The V segment lost 7 bases and the J segment 8 bases; nucleotides outside the gene matches: 11. CDR3 size: 15 residues.

This clonotype has a handful of counts. This rearrangement joins TRBV7-2 to TRBJ2-1; D is unresolved. The V end was cut by 7 bases, the J end by 8 bases, with 9 bases between. Germline V CDR1 and CDR2: SGHTA, FQGNSA. CDR3 size: 11 residues. The CDR3 nucleotides read TGTGCCAGCACCATTCAACATGAGCAGTTCTTC. This sequence encodes CASTIQHEQFF.

Only one count was recorded for this clonotype. The rearrangement joins TRBV19 to TRBJ1-6, with D unresolved. Looked up from germline, CDR1 is LNHDA and CDR2 is SQIVND (reference sequence). Trimming cost V 7 bases and J 6 bases, with 16 bases left between them. The CDR3 runs 15 residues. The CDR3, as DNA: TGTGCCAGTACCGTTGGACGGAAACTTAATTCACCCCTCCACTTT. Its translation: CASTVGRKLNSPLHF.

V gene TRBV12-3 or TRBV12-4 combines with J gene TRBJ1-1, with D unresolved. The CDR3 has 14 amino acids. V dropped 3 bases and J dropped 7 bases, with 15 bases sitting between them. CDR3 sequence reads: CASSFMVGVGEAFF. The CDR3, as DNA: TGTGCCAGCAGTTTTATGGTGGGAGTAGGTGAAGCTTTCTTT.

This clonotype was counted only a few times. The junction departs from germline at one end; a sequencing error may be responsible. The chain employs TRBV18 and TRBJ2-7; 7 positions match TRBD2. The CDR3 has 13 amino acids. Germline values: CDR1 KGHSH, CDR2 LQKENI. CDR3 coding DNA: TGTGCCAGCTCACCCATGGGGGGGGAAGTTGTCAGCTTC. Its protein product is CASSPMGGEVVSF.

This chain uses TRBV18 with TRBJ2-7; tentatively, D is TRBD1 (6 bases). The CDR3 covers 13 residues. Per germline, CDR1 KGHSH and CDR2 LQKENI. V was cut by 3 bases and J by 6 bases, with 12 bases left in between. In DNA form, the CDR3 reads TGTGCCAGCTCACCTTACAGGGACCGCGAGCAGTACTTC. Translation gives CASSPYRDREQYF.

The chain recombines TRBV4-3 with TRBJ1-5; no clear D. Trimming took 4 bases from V and 2 from J, leaving 12 bases between them. Germline V lookup: CDR1 LGHNA, CDR2 YSLEER. This CDR3 is built from 15 residues. For the CDR3, the DNA is TGCGCCAGCAGCCCAATTGTTTGGGGCAATCAGCCCCAGCATTTT. Protein: CASSPIVWGNQPQHF.

This clonotype has just a few counts. The chain has TRBV27 and TRBJ2-6, with TRBD1 matching 9 bases. This CDR3 comprises 18 residues. Germline V gene data show CDR1 as MNHEY and CDR2 as SMNVEV (reference sequence). V was clipped by 4 bases and J by 0 bases; unmatched bases: 7. The CDR3 protein is CASSWTGAGYSGANVLTF. CDR3 bases: TGTGCCAGCAGTTGGACAGGGGCCGGATACTCTGGGGCCAACGTCCTGACTTTC.

The chain employs TRBV5-6 and TRBJ1-1; 11 nucleotides align to TRBD1. The CDR3 has 16 residues. Losses at the gene ends were 4 bases for V and 1 base for J; bases not matched to a gene: 6. Germline CDR1 and CDR2: SGHDT and YYEEEE. This CDR3 is CASSPGTGGKNTEAFF. The CDR3 DNA is TGTGCCAGCAGCCCCGGGACAGGGGGGAAGAACACTGAAGCTTTCTTT. Full variable domain (remainder filled in from reference TRBV5-6 and TRBJ1-1): DAGVTQSPTHLIKTRGQQVTLRCSPKSGHDTVSWYQQALGQGPQFIFQYYEEEERQRGNFPDRFSGHQFPNYSSELNVNALLLGDSALYLCASSPGTGGKNTEAFFGQGTRLTVV.

V and J are TRBV7-9 and TRBJ1-2, with 8 bases identical to TRBD1. This CDR3 region has 15 residues. Per germline, CDR1 SEHNR and CDR2 FQNEAQ (reference sequence). J gave up 5 bases and V 4 bases, and 9 bases lay outside the gene matches. CDR3 sequence: CASSSRGRGQYGYTF. The CDR3 DNA reads TGTGCCAGCAGCTCCCGGGGCAGGGGGCAATATGGCTACACCTTC.

The rearrangement joins TRBV24-1 to TRBJ1-3; no reliable D call. Germline V lookup: CDR1 KGHDR, CDR2 SFDVKD. There are 17 residues in the CDR3. Trimming cost V 4 bases and J 2 bases, with 17 bases left between them. In DNA form, the CDR3 reads TGTGCCACCAGTGAGAGTCAAGACGGTCCCGCTGGAAACACCATATATTTT. Translating gives CATSESQDGPAGNTIYF.

V usage is TRBV13 and J usage is TRBJ2-1; TRBD2 agrees at 8 bases. The V and J ends lost 5 bases and 6 bases, in that order; junction bases with no gene match: 12. The CDR3 totals 16 residues. CDR1 is PRHDT, CDR2 FYEKMQ, per germline (reference sequence). The DNA for the CDR3 is TGTGCCAGCAGCCGACACGGGGGGGAGGCAGGCAATGAGCAGTTCTTC. This sequence encodes CASSRHGGEAGNEQFF. Full variable domain (missing parts from reference TRBV13 and TRBJ2-1): AAGVIQSPRHLIKEKRETATLKCYPIPRHDTVYWYQQGPGQDPQFLISFYEKMQSDKGSIPDRFSAQQFSDYHSELNMSSLELGDSALYFCASSRHGGEAGNEQFFGPGTRLTVL.

There are a few counts of this clonotype. V gene TRBV12-3 or TRBV12-4 combines with J gene TRBJ2-1, with TRBD1 as a possible D gene (7 bases). CDR3 size: 14 residues. Between the trimmed V and J ends, which lost 5 bases and 6 bases, there was a span of 14 bases. The CDR3 reads CASSKNQGGNEQFF. CDR3 nucleotides: TGTGCCAGCAGTAAAAACCAGGGGGGCAATGAGCAGTTCTTC.

The genes are TRBV18 and TRBJ2-7; 9 bases are a match to TRBD1. The CDR3 has 14 amino acids. Germline CDR1 is KGHSH and CDR2 is LQKENI. Germline trimming cut 4 bases from V and 2 bases from J; bases unmatched to any gene: 3. The CDR3: CASSRDRATYEQYF. CDR3 nucleotide sequence: TGTGCCAGCTCACGGGACAGGGCTACCTACGAGCAGTACTTC.

This sequence joins TRBV15 and TRBJ2-3; possibly TRBD1 for D (5 bases). Trimming stripped 1 base from V and 6 bases from J, with 14 bases between. CDR1 LNHNV and CDR2 YYDKDF come from the germline V gene (reference sequence). This CDR3 contains 15 residues. Here the CDR3 reads CATSRGTGNWDTQYF. CDR3 coding DNA: TGTGCCACCAGCAGAGGAACAGGCAATTGGGATACGCAGTATTTT.

This chain uses TRBV6-4 with TRBJ2-1, with 10 bases aligning to TRBD2. Germline CDR1 is MRHNA and CDR2 is SNTAGT. The CDR3 totals 18 residues. V lost 0 bases to trimming and J lost 0 bases; unmatched junction nucleotides: 5. The CDR3 sequence is CASSDSILAGSSYNEQFF. The DNA for the CDR3 is TGTGCCAGCAGTGACTCGATACTAGCGGGAAGCTCCTACAATGAGCAGTTCTTC.

For the CDR3, the DNA is TGTGCCAGCAGCCAAGAGGGGTCGGGGTTCCTCTCTGGAAACACCATATATTTT. Protein sequence: CASSQEGSGFLSGNTIYF. The chain carries TRBV14 and TRBJ1-3, with D uncertain. The CDR3 is made up of 18 amino acids. V was shortened by 0 bases and J by 0 bases, with 15 bases between the two germline ends. The germline gives CDR1 SGHDN, CDR2 FVKESK.

The chain joins TRBV5-4 to TRBJ1-1; tentative D call: TRBD1 (6 bases). In germline, CDR1 is SGHNT, CDR2 YYREEE (reference sequence). Trimming removed 0 bases from V and 7 bases from J, with 13 bases in between. The CDR3 is made up of 14 amino acids. CDR3 in amino acids: CASSLEGGRGEAFF. CDR3 sequence (DNA): TGTGCCAGCAGCTTGGAGGGGGGGAGAGGTGAAGCTTTCTTT. The entire variable domain, with the rest obtained from reference TRBV5-4 and TRBJ1-1, is as follows: ETGVTQSPTHLIKTRGQQVTLRCSSQSGHNTVSWYQQALGQGPQFIFQYYREEENGRGNFPPRFSGLQFPNYSSELNVNALELDDSALYLCASSLEGGRGEAFFGQGTRLTVV.